Below are 2 T cell receptor beta chains sequenced from a single sample in a study of T-cell memory formation after mild COVID-19. TCRdb re-called the 5' RACE reads through MiXCR, storing one row per CDR3 protein. The sample holds approximately 52,000 distinct CDR3 sequences, approximately 9% seen once. Sequenced input: PBMCs or a T cell subset sorted from them (not recorded which). The receptor set was obtained from an adult woman who had mild COVID-19 (a few samples of this study predate the infection). Cell type and time point are not known.

This clonotype was seen only a few times. The chain joins TRBV6-1 to TRBJ1-1; tentatively, D is TRBD1 (5 bases). Trimming left V 8 bases short and J 0 bases short, with 10 bases between. The CDR3 consists of 13 residues. CDR1 is MNHNS and CDR2 is SASEGT in the germline V gene. The CDR3 sequence: CASRSGVNTEAFF. The CDR3 nucleotides are TGTGCCAGCCGGTCGGGGGTGAACACTGAAGCTTTCTTT.

This clonotype turned up a few times. The chain recombines TRBV11-1 with TRBJ1-2; D might be TRBD1 (6 bases). V lost 5 bases to trimming and J lost 5 bases, with 18 bases between them. Germline V gene data show CDR1 as SGHAT and CDR2 as FQDESV (reference sequence). The length of the CDR3 is 15 residues. CDR3 protein: CASSQTTGTPYGYTF. As DNA, the CDR3 is TGTGCCAGCAGCCAGACGACAGGTACCCCTTATGGCTACACCTTC.